Below are 21 T cell receptor beta chains sequenced from a single sample in a study of blood T cell repertoires in COVID-19. Some clones are missing from TCRdb's copy, which holds only in-frame ones; the method was immunoSEQ multiplex PCR. This table holds about 250,000 clones, 88% found once. The sequencing sample was made of peripheral blood. Receptor source: a woman in her thirties with acute or convalescent COVID-19.

The rearrangement joins TRBV7-2 to TRBJ2-4; 8 nucleotides line up with TRBD1. CDR3 length: 14 amino acids. Trimming removed 3 bases from V and 8 bases from J; junction bases left unmatched: 6. CDR1 and CDR2 (germline): SGHTA, FQGNSA. CDR3 coding DNA: TGTGCCAGCAGCTTGGACAGGGACATTCACATTCAGTACTTC. Amino acid sequence: CASSLDRDIHIQYF.

The genes are TRBV30 and TRBJ2-2; D perhaps matches TRBD1 (5 bases). The CDR3 runs to 13 residues. Germline V gene lookup returns CDR1 GTSNPN and CDR2 SVGIG (reference sequence). V was clipped by 5 bases and J by 7 bases, with 14 bases between them. The CDR3 DNA reads TGTGCCTGGGGGGCGGCCCTCCTCGGGGAGCTGTTTTTT. Translated: CAWGAALLGELFF.

The chain joins TRBV23-1 to TRBJ2-7, with 7 bases identical to TRBD2. TRBV23-1 is designated an ORF whose function remains uncertain. The CDR3 consists of 21 residues. The V gene end was trimmed by 0 bases and the J gene end by 3 bases; junction bases not matched to a gene: 23. Here the CDR3 DNA reads TGCGCCAGCAGTCAATCTCCCGCGCGGGAGTTGAGGTCGGTCGTATGCTACGAGCAGTACTTC. Protein: CASSQSPARELRSVVCYEQYF.

The chain links TRBV7-2 to TRBJ2-7, with 14 nucleotides matching TRBD2. Germline V gene data show CDR1 as SGHTA and CDR2 as FQGNSA. The CDR3 runs to 16 residues. Losses at the gene ends were 1 base for V and 4 bases for J; bases not matched to a gene: 3. This chain's CDR3 is CASSLGLAGGPYEQYF. The CDR3 DNA reads as TGTGCCAGCAGCTTAGGACTAGCGGGAGGGCCGTACGAGCAGTACTTC.

This clone came up a few times. The chain uses TRBV11-2 and TRBJ1-6, with 7 bases fitting TRBD1. V was clipped by 7 bases and J by 5 bases; unmatched bases: 11. This CDR3 is built from 16 residues. Germline lookup yields CDR1 SGHAT and CDR2 FQNNGV. CDR3 bases: TGTGCCAGCACCTTTAGATCGGGACAGAATAATTCACCCCTCCACTTT. Amino acids: CASTFRSGQNNSPLHF.

This rearrangement joins TRBV6-6 to TRBJ1-2; 11 bases are a match to TRBD1. Germline values: CDR1 MNHNY, CDR2 SVGAGI (reference sequence). J lost 5 bases, V lost 2 bases, and 1 base had no gene match. CDR3 length: 14 amino acids. The CDR3 DNA follows: TGTGCCAGCAGTTACGGACAGGGGGCGTATGGCTACACCTTC. Translated, it gives CASSYGQGAYGYTF.

V is TRBV6-5 and J is TRBJ1-1, with unresolved D. The CDR3 is 13 residues long. Between the trimmed V and J ends, which lost 4 bases and 1 base, there was a span of 7 bases. The germline V gene has CDR1 MNHEY and CDR2 SVGAGI. Here the CDR3 reads CASSFRGNTEAFF. The DNA of the CDR3 is TGTGCCAGCAGTTTCCGGGGGAACACTGAAGCTTTCTTT.

DNA for the CDR3: TGTGCCAGCAGCTTAATGGCGGGAGGGCCCACAGATACGCAGTATTTT. Its protein is CASSLMAGGPTDTQYF. The chain recombines TRBV7-8 with TRBJ2-3, with 9 bases matching TRBD2. The germline CDR1 and CDR2 sequences are SGHVS and FQNEAQ. This CDR3 contains 16 residues. Trimming took 2 bases from V and 2 from J; bases not matched to a gene: 5.

The chain links TRBV7-8 to TRBJ1-2; D is possibly TRBD1 (6 bases). The germline V and J ends were trimmed by 5 bases and 6 bases, with 31 bases remaining between them. This CDR3 is 19 amino acids long. Germline V CDR1 and CDR2: SGHVS, FQNEAQ. In DNA, the CDR3 is TGTGCCAGCAGCCCCAGACGCCCGGACAGCTTAGGCCCAATTGATGGCTACACCTTC. Translated, it gives CASSPRRPDSLGPIDGYTF.

The chain carries TRBV19 and TRBJ1-2; TRBD1 matches at 7 bases. The V segment lost 1 base and the J segment 4 bases; nucleotides outside the gene matches: 3. This CDR3 is built from 14 residues. Per germline, CDR1 LNHDA and CDR2 SQIVND (reference sequence). CDR3: CASSIAGQSYGYTF. The DNA of the CDR3 is TGTGCCAGTAGTATAGCGGGACAGAGCTATGGCTACACCTTC.

V is TRBV2 and J is TRBJ2-5; D uncertain. The length of the CDR3 is 14 residues. Germline CDR1 and CDR2: SNHLY and FYNNEI. V gave up 5 bases and J gave up 1 base, with 11 bases separating them. The CDR3 nucleotides are TGTGCCAGCAGTTATGGCCCCATCCAAGAGACCCAGTACTTC. It translates to CASSYGPIQETQYF. Using reference TRBV2 and TRBJ2-5 for the parts outside the CDR3, the full variable domain is EPEVTQTPSHQVTQMGQEVILRCVPISNHLYFYWYRQILGQKVEFLVSFYNNEISEKSEIFDDQFSVERPDGSNFTLKIRSTKLEDSAMYFCASSYGPIQETQYFGPGTRLLVL.

The V call is TRBV3-1 (or the pseudogene TRBV3-2), the J call TRBJ2-3, with TRBD1 matching over 12 bases. The V segment lost 4 bases and the J segment 8 bases; nucleotides outside the gene matches: 10. The CDR3 is 16 amino acids. Germline CDR1 and CDR2: LGHDT and YNNKEL (reference sequence). Here the CDR3 reads CASSPMGQGAIGTQYF. The DNA of the CDR3 is TGTGCCAGCAGCCCCATGGGACAGGGGGCGATAGGTACGCAGTATTTT.

V gene TRBV5-7 combines with J gene TRBJ2-5; no reliable D call. TRBV5-7 is identified as an open reading frame with a role that is uncertain. V shed 2 bases and J shed 3 bases, with 11 bases lying between them. The CDR3 sequence is 14 residues long. CDR3: CASSFSCSKETQYF. CDR3 sequence (DNA): TGTGCCAGCAGCTTTTCCTGCTCTAAAGAGACCCAGTACTTC.

The table lists this clone with a few counts. The V and J genes are TRBV7-9 and TRBJ2-7; the match to TRBD2 covers 9 bases. V lost 5 bases to trimming and J lost 4 bases; unmatched junction nucleotides: 12. The CDR3 length is 16 residues. Germline V gene sequence: CDR1 SEHNR, CDR2 FQNEAQ (reference sequence). CDR3 in DNA: TGTGCCAGCAGCAGAGGAGGTGGTAGCGGGAGATACGAGCAGTACTTC. Translating it yields CASSRGGGSGRYEQYF.

V usage is TRBV10-3 and J usage is TRBJ2-2; D unclear. CDR1 and CDR2 from the germline V gene are ENHRY and SYGVKD. The CDR3 is 16 amino acids. Trimming took off 3 bases at V and 2 bases at J, with 13 bases between the two ends. The CDR3 loop is CAISDEIARNTGELFF. The CDR3 nucleotides are TGTGCCATCAGTGATGAGATAGCCCGAAACACCGGGGAGCTGTTTTTT.

This chain connects TRBV6-2 or TRBV6-3 to TRBJ1-2; no clear D gene. There are 16 residues in the CDR3. Germline V gene sequence: CDR1 MNHEY, CDR2 SVGEGT. The V end was cut by 6 bases, the J end by 0 bases, with 17 bases between. CDR3 region: CASSPAAQTPNYGYTF. The DNA of the CDR3 is TGTGCCAGCAGCCCGGCGGCACAAACGCCTAACTATGGCTACACCTTC.

The chain uses TRBV19 and TRBJ2-7; D uncertain. V lost 3 bases and J lost 1, with 7 bases in between. The CDR3 loop spans 13 amino acids. Germline values: CDR1 LNHDA, CDR2 SQIVND (reference sequence). CDR3 in amino acids: CASSIIVSYEQYF. DNA of the CDR3: TGTGCCAGTAGTATTATAGTTTCCTACGAGCAGTACTTC.

V is TRBV19 and J is TRBJ1-3; TRBD1 matches at 7 bases. CDR1 is LNHDA and CDR2 is SQIVND in the germline V gene (reference sequence). Trimming took 5 bases from V and 2 from J; bases not matched to a gene: 6. This CDR3 is 15 amino acids long. CDR3 nucleotides: TGTGCCAGTAGTCGGGAGGGGACAGCTGGAAACACCATATATTTT. It specifies CASSREGTAGNTIYF.

The chain has TRBV2 and TRBJ2-5; tentative D call: TRBD2 (6 bases). V lost 5 bases and J lost 3, with 7 bases in between. This CDR3 is built from 12 residues. Germline V gene data show CDR1 as SNHLY and CDR2 as FYNNEI. The CDR3 reads CASSRGKETQYF. The CDR3 DNA reads TGTGCCAGCAGTCGGGGGAAAGAGACCCAGTACTTC.

The chain has TRBV9 and TRBJ1-4; D remains ambiguous. CDR1 and CDR2 (germline): SGDLS, YYNGEE. The CDR3 has 13 amino acids. Trimming removed 1 base at V and 5 bases at J, with 6 bases between. CDR3 residues: CASSVQLNEKLFF. CDR3 coding DNA: TGTGCCAGCAGCGTACAACTCAATGAAAAACTGTTTTTT.

A single count supports this clone. V usage is TRBV6-1 and J usage is TRBJ1-5; D is uncertain. Trimming took 3 bases from V and 0 from J, leaving 9 bases between them. There are 15 residues in the CDR3. Germline CDR1 reads MNHNS; CDR2 reads SASEGT. Here the CDR3 DNA reads TGTGCCAGCAGTGAGGCGGGGAATAGCAATCAGCCCCAGCATTTT. It encodes CASSEAGNSNQPQHF.